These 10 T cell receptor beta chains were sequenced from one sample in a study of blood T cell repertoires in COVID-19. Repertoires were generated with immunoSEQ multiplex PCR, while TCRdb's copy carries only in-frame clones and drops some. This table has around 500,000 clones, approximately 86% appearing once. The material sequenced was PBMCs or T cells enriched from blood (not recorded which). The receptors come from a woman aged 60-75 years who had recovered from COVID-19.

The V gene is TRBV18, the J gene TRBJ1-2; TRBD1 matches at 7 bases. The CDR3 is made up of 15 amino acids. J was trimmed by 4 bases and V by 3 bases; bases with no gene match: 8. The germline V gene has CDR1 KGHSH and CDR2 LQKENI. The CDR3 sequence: CASSPKQGQSYGYTF. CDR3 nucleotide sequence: TGTGCCAGCTCACCTAAACAGGGGCAAAGCTATGGCTACACCTTC. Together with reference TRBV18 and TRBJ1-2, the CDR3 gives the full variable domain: NAGVMQNPRHLVRRRGQEARLRCSPMKGHSHVYWYRQLPEEGLKFMVYLQKENIIDESGMPKERFSAEFPKEGPSILRIQQVVRGDSAAYFCASSPKQGQSYGYTFGSGTRLTVV.

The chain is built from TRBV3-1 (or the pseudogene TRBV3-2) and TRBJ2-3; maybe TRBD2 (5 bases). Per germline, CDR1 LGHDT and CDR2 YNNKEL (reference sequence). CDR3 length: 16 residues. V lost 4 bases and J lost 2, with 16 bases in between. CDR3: CASSPSHGKLTDTQYF. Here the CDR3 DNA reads TGTGCCAGCAGCCCTAGCCACGGAAAACTCACAGATACGCAGTATTTT.

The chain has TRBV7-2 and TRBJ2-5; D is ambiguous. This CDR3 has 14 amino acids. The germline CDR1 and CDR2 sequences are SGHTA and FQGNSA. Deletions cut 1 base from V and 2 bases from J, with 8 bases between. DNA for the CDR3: TGTGCCAGCAGCTTAGGGCTCCAGCAAGAGACCCAGTACTTC. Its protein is CASSLGLQQETQYF. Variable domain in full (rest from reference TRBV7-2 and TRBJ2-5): GAGVSQSPSNKVTEKGKDVELRCDPISGHTALYWYRQSLGQGLEFLIYFQGNSAPDKSGLPSDRFSAERTGGSVSTLTIQRTQQEDSAVYLCASSLGLQQETQYFGPGTRLLVL.

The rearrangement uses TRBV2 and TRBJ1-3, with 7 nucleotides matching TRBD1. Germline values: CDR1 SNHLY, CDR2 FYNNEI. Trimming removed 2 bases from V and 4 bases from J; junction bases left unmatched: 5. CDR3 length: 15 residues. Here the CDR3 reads CASSENRGRGNTIYF. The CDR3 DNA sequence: TGTGCCAGCAGTGAAAACAGGGGAAGGGGAAACACCATATATTTT.

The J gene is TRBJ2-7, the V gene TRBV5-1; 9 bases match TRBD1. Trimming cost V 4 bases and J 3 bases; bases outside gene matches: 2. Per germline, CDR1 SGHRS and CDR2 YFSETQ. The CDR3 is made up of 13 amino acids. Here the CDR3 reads CASSPDRGYEQYV. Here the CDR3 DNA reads TGCGCCAGCAGCCCGGACAGGGGCTACGAGCAGTACGTC.

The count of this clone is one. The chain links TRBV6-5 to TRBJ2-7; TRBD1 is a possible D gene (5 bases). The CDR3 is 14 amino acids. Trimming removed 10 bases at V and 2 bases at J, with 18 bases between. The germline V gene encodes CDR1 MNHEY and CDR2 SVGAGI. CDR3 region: CAISRQGSPYEQYV. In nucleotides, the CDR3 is TGTGCCATCTCCCGCCAGGGCTCACCCTACGAGCAGTACGTC.

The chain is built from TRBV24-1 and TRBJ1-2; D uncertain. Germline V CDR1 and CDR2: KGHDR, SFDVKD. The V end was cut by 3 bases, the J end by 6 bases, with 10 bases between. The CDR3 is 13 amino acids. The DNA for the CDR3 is TGTGCCACCAGTGATATTGCCGGGGATGGCTACACCTTC. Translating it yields CATSDIAGDGYTF.

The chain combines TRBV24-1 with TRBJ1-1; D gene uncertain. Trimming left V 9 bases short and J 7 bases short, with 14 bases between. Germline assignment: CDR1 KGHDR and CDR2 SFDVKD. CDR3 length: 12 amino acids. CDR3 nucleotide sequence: TGTGCCACCGCCAACGAGATGTTTGAAGCTTTCTTT. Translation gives CATANEMFEAFF.

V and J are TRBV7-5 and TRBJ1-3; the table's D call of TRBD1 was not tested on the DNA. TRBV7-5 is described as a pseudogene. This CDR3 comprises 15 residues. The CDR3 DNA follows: TGTGCCAGAAGCCGGCGACAGGGGGCCCGAAACACCATATATTTT. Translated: CARSRRQGARNTIYF.

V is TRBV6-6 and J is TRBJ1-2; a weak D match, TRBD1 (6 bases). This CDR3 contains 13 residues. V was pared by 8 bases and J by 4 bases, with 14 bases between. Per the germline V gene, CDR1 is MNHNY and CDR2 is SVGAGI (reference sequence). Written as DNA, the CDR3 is TGTGCCAGCCTGCGGACAGACCGCTATGGCTACACCTTC. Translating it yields CASLRTDRYGYTF.